These T cell receptor beta chains were read from a single sample in a study of OX40 agonist ivuxolimab in advanced cancers. Data came from immunoSEQ multiplex PCR; TCRdb stores just in-frame clones and leaves some out. Among around 69,000 clones listed, roughly 85% were seen once. Sample: CD4+ or CD8+ T cells sorted from blood, taken in a trial of the OX40 agonist ivuxolimab. The receptors derive from an adult with an advanced solid tumor such as melanoma, head and neck, liver or kidney cancer. Each CDR3 is given with its conserved first and last residue. Fields, in order: D gene, clone size, CDR3 length, J gene, V gene, CDR3 protein, CDR3 DNA. The D gene is left open where the match is weak. Not every row has a clone size; where given, it reads once, few, many or a size class.

D: TRBD1; size: NA; length: 14; J: TRBJ1-2; V: TRBV25-1; CDR3: CASSENRQGDSYTF; DNA: TGTGCCAGCAGTGAAAATCGACAGGGGGATAGCTACACCTTC
D: NA; size: NA; length: 13; J: TRBJ2-2; V: TRBV21-1; CDR3: CAKNRDSSGELFF; DNA: TGTGCCAAAAACAGGGATAGCTCCGGGGAGCTGTTTTTT
D: NA; size: NA; length: 16; J: TRBJ2-5; V: TRBV6-5; CDR3: CASSYSRGLGQETQYF; DNA: TGTGCCAGCAGTTACTCACGGGGGCTCGGGCAAGAGACCCAGTACTTC
D: NA; size: few; length: 16; J: TRBJ2-5; V: TRBV6-5; CDR3: CASSYSQGRSQETQYF; DNA: TGTGCCAGCAGTTACTCCCAGGGGAGATCCCAAGAGACCCAGTACTTC
D: NA; size: NA; length: 15; J: TRBJ2-7; V: TRBV11-2; CDR3: CASSRNSGQSYEQYF; DNA: TGTGCCAGCAGTCGCAACTCAGGGCAGTCCTACGAGCAGTACTTC
D: TRBD1; size: NA; length: 13; J: TRBJ2-3; V: TRBV27; CDR3: CASHRGSLDTQYF; DNA: TGTGCCAGTCACAGGGGGAGCCTTGATACGCAGTATTTT
D: NA; size: NA; length: 11; J: TRBJ2-1; V: TRBV7-2; CDR3: CASSLYDEQFF; DNA: TGTGCCAGCAGCTTATACGATGAGCAGTTCTTC
D: NA; size: NA; length: 16; J: TRBJ2-3; V: TRBV5-6; CDR3: CASSRPFRLSTDTQYF; DNA: TGTGCCAGCAGCCGACCCTTCCGACTAAGCACAGATACGCAGTATTTT
D: NA; size: few; length: 16; J: TRBJ1-6; V: TRBV12-2; CDR3: CASRLCGQGRESPLHF; DNA: TGTGCAAGTCGCTTATGCGGACAGGGTCGTGAATCACCCCTCCACTTT
D: TRBD1; size: NA; length: 13; J: TRBJ1-1; V: TRBV29-1; CDR3: CSVNRDRNTEAFF; DNA: TGCAGCGTCAACCGGGACAGGAACACTGAAGCTTTCTTT
D: NA; size: NA; length: 18; J: TRBJ2-3; V: TRBV27; CDR3: CASSLRNPWAGATDTQYF; DNA: TGTGCCAGCAGTTTACGAAACCCGTGGGCAGGGGCCACAGATACGCAGTATTTT
D: NA; size: NA; length: 14; J: TRBJ1-2; V: TRBV25-1; CDR3: CASSVTQGKGGYTF; DNA: TGTGCCAGCAGTGTAACGCAGGGGAAGGGTGGCTACACCTTC
D: NA; size: NA; length: 15; J: TRBJ1-2; V: TRBV6-5; CDR3: CASSYTPRQNYGYTF; DNA: TGTGCCAGCAGTTACACACCACGACAGAACTATGGCTACACCTTC
D: NA; size: once; length: 15; J: TRBJ1-6; V: TRBV19; CDR3: CASRIELDPNSPLHF; DNA: TGTGCCAGTAGAATCGAGTTGGACCCGAATTCACCCCTCCACTTT
D: TRBD1; size: NA; length: 14; J: TRBJ2-5; V: TRBV6-6; CDR3: CASSSQTGLETQYF; DNA: TGTGCCAGCAGTTCCCAGACAGGGTTGGAGACCCAGTACTTC
D: TRBD1; size: NA; length: 14; J: TRBJ2-7; V: TRBV6-6; CDR3: CASSGRDRGEEQYF; DNA: TGTGCCAGCAGTGGCCGGGACAGGGGCGAAGAGCAGTACTTC
D: NA; size: NA; length: 13; J: TRBJ2-5; V: TRBV5-1; CDR3: CASSLTLGETQYF; DNA: TGCGCCAGCAGCTTGACCCTGGGGGAGACCCAGTACTTC
D: NA; size: once; length: 13; J: TRBJ2-7; V: TRBV5-1; CDR3: CASSLGGGNEQYF; DNA: TGCGCCAGCAGCTTGGGTGGAGGGAACGAGCAGTACTTC
D: NA; size: NA; length: 15; J: TRBJ2-1; V: TRBV6-4; CDR3: CASSPGRISYNEQFF; DNA: TGTGCCAGCAGTCCGGGACGGATCTCCTACAATGAGCAGTTCTTC
D: NA; size: NA; length: 14; J: TRBJ1-2; V: TRBV7-2; CDR3: CASSRGGTYYGYTF; DNA: TGTGCCAGCAGCCGGGGAGGAACTTACTATGGCTACACCTTC
D: NA; size: NA; length: 13; J: TRBJ1-3; V: TRBV7-3; CDR3: CASARTAGNTIYF; DNA: TGTGCCAGCGCACGGACAGCTGGAAACACCATATATTTT
D: NA; size: NA; length: 15; J: TRBJ1-2; V: TRBV6-5; CDR3: CASTTPTGKDYGYTF; DNA: TGTGCCAGCACCACCCCGACAGGAAAAGACTATGGCTACACCTTC
D: TRBD2; size: NA; length: 14; J: TRBJ2-7; V: TRBV11-3; CDR3: CASSLDSGTYEQYF; DNA: TGTGCCAGCAGCTTAGATAGCGGGACCTACGAGCAGTACTTC
D: TRBD1; size: NA; length: 20; J: TRBJ1-5; V: TRBV4-3; CDR3: CASSQVHWGFDRGSNQPQHF; DNA: TGCGCCAGCAGCCAAGTCCACTGGGGTTTCGACAGGGGTAGCAATCAGCCCCAGCATTTT
D: NA; size: NA; length: 14; J: TRBJ1-2; V: TRBV14; CDR3: CASSQESEAYGYTF; DNA: TGTGCCAGCAGCCAAGAGTCTGAAGCTTATGGCTACACCTTC
D: NA; size: NA; length: 13; J: TRBJ1-1; V: TRBV11-3; CDR3: CASSPSEDTEAFF; DNA: TGTGCCAGCAGCCCAAGCGAGGACACTGAAGCTTTCTTT
D: TRBD2; size: NA; length: 17; J: TRBJ2-3; V: TRBV7-6; CDR3: CASSSPLGGLGTDTQYF; DNA: TGTGCCAGCAGCTCCCCCCTGGGAGGGTTGGGGACAGATACGCAGTATTTT
D: NA; size: few; length: 13; J: TRBJ1-3; V: TRBV19; CDR3: CASMSRSGNTIYF; DNA: TGTGCCAGTATGAGCCGCTCTGGAAACACCATATATTTT
D: NA; size: NA; length: 14; J: TRBJ1-3; V: TRBV6-5; CDR3: CASSLIGSGNTIYF; DNA: TGTGCCAGCAGCCTTATTGGATCTGGAAACACCATATATTTT
D: NA; size: NA; length: 14; J: TRBJ2-7; V: TRBV4-2; CDR3: CASSRPYDSYEQYF; DNA: TGTGCCAGCAGCCGTCCCTATGACTCCTACGAGCAGTACTTC
D: TRBD1; size: NA; length: 14; J: TRBJ1-5; V: TRBV29-1; CDR3: CSVGSGGGNQPQHF; DNA: TGCAGCGTTGGATCAGGGGGCGGCAATCAGCCCCAGCATTTT
D: NA; size: NA; length: 11; J: TRBJ1-3; V: TRBV20-1; CDR3: CSARAGNTIYF; DNA: TGCAGTGCTAGAGCCGGAAACACCATATATTTT
D: NA; size: NA; length: 16; J: TRBJ1-3; V: TRBV27; CDR3: CASSSHGGWSGNTIYF; DNA: TGTGCCAGCAGTTCCCACGGGGGTTGGAGCGGAAACACCATATATTTT
D: NA; size: NA; length: 13; J: TRBJ2-7; V: TRBV7-8; CDR3: CASSLATFYEQYF; DNA: TGTGCCAGCAGCTTAGCCACCTTCTACGAGCAGTACTTC
D: TRBD2; size: NA; length: 16; J: TRBJ2-3; V: TRBV7-2; CDR3: CASSPGTSGSTDTQYF; DNA: TGTGCCAGCAGCCCAGGGACTAGCGGGAGCACAGATACGCAGTATTTT
D: NA; size: NA; length: 15; J: TRBJ1-2; V: TRBV5-4; CDR3: CASSLTLGTNYGYTF; DNA: TGTGCCAGCAGCTTGACCCTCGGGACTAACTATGGCTACACCTTC
D: TRBD1; size: NA; length: 16; J: TRBJ1-5; V: TRBV18; CDR3: CASSPGTGGGNQPQHF; DNA: TGTGCCAGCTCACCAGGGACAGGGGGCGGCAATCAGCCCCAGCATTTT
D: NA; size: NA; length: 13; J: TRBJ1-5; V: TRBV28; CDR3: CASREGYTQPQHF; DNA: TGTGCCAGCAGGGAAGGGTACACTCAGCCCCAGCATTTT
D: NA; size: NA; length: 14; J: TRBJ2-1; V: TRBV5-8; CDR3: CASSRDSLYNEQFF; DNA: TGTGCCAGCAGCCGGGACTCTCTCTACAATGAGCAGTTCTTC
D: NA; size: NA; length: 13; J: TRBJ2-7; V: TRBV30; CDR3: CARSVRGLYEQYF; DNA: TGTGCCCGTAGTGTTCGGGGCCTCTACGAGCAGTACTTC
D: TRBD1; size: NA; length: 16; J: TRBJ1-1; V: TRBV5-6; CDR3: CASSLGSYRGLAEAFF; DNA: TGTGCCAGCAGCTTGGGCAGCTACAGGGGGCTCGCTGAAGCTTTCTTT
D: TRBD2; size: NA; length: 16; J: TRBJ2-2; V: TRBV19; CDR3: CASSIGTSGSTGELFF; DNA: TGTGCCAGTAGTATAGGAACTAGCGGGTCCACCGGGGAGCTGTTTTTT
D: NA; size: NA; length: 14; J: TRBJ2-5; V: TRBV9; CDR3: CASSVGLARGTQYF; DNA: TGTGCCAGCAGCGTAGGGCTAGCCCGCGGGACCCAGTACTTC